Shown below are 27 T cell receptor beta chains from a single sample sequenced in a study of identical twins. TCRdb passed the 5' RACE reads through MiXCR, listing each CDR3 protein once. The sample records 600,000 to 800,000 distinct CDR3 sequences, roughly 20% being singletons. Separately, the same data were catalogued under a study of T cells expressing NK-cell markers.

The specimen was PBMCs. The receptors were gathered from a woman between 18 and 30 years old in good health.

This clonotype was counted at least ten times. This chain connects TRBV5-1 to TRBJ2-7; 9 bases map to TRBD1. The V segment lost 3 bases and the J segment 1 base; nucleotides outside the gene matches: 5. Germline V lookup: CDR1 SGHRS, CDR2 YFSETQ. The CDR3 has 15 amino acids. CDR3 region: CASSYIQGASYEQYF. In DNA, the CDR3 is TGCGCCAGCAGCTACATACAGGGGGCTTCCTACGAGCAGTACTTC.

The chain couples TRBV6-5 to TRBJ1-1; D is uncertain. The CDR3 sequence is 16 residues long. The V end lost 0 bases, the J end lost 0 bases, and 11 bases lay between the germline ends. Germline V CDR1 and CDR2: MNHEY, SVGAGI. CDR3 region: CASSYSNMAVNTEAFF. DNA for the CDR3: TGTGCCAGCAGTTACTCGAACATGGCGGTGAACACTGAAGCTTTCTTT.

The chain is built from TRBV7-2 and TRBJ2-1; 9 positions match TRBD2. Per the germline V gene, CDR1 is SGHTA and CDR2 is FQGNSA. V lost 3 bases and J lost 6; bases outside the gene matches: 6. This CDR3 is built from 15 residues. The CDR3 DNA reads as TGTGCCAGCAGCTTCTTTAGCGGGGGCATCAATGAGCAGTTCTTC. Its protein product is CASSFFSGGINEQFF.

The chain uses TRBV7-6 and TRBJ1-1, with 7 bases aligning to TRBD1. There are 15 residues in the CDR3. V was clipped by 4 bases and J by 6 bases; unmatched bases: 11. Germline-derived CDR1 and CDR2 are SGHVS and FNYEAQ. CDR3 nucleotide sequence: TGTGCCAGCAGCTCTAGGACAGGCTCAAGTGCTGAAGCTTTCTTT. Protein product: CASSSRTGSSAEAFF.

This clonotype occurred a few times. The CDR3 nucleotides are TGTGCCATCGGACCAGGGGGCAATCAGCCCCAGCATTTT. This translates into CAIGPGGNQPQHF. The J gene is TRBJ1-5, the V gene TRBV10-3; perhaps TRBD1 as D (6 bases). This CDR3 has 13 amino acids. Per germline, CDR1 ENHRY and CDR2 SYGVKD. V lost 8 bases to trimming and J lost 2 bases, with 10 bases between them.

The V and J genes are TRBV12-3 or TRBV12-4 and TRBJ2-7; no reliable D call. This CDR3 region has 14 residues. Trimming removed 4 bases from V and 5 bases from J, with 15 bases in between. The CDR3 loop reads CASSSDRRVHEQYF. The CDR3 region has the DNA TGTGCCAGCAGTTCAGACCGCCGTGTACACGAGCAGTACTTC.

This clonotype was picked up many times. V usage is TRBV12-3 or TRBV12-4 and J usage is TRBJ2-1; 10 bases line up with TRBD2. The CDR3 totals 15 residues. J lost 5 bases, V lost 6 bases, and 7 bases had no gene match. The CDR3 loop reads CASSPRTSGNNEQFF. CDR3 in DNA: TGTGCCAGCAGCCCCCGGACTAGCGGCAACAATGAGCAGTTCTTC.

This clonotype has more than one count but fewer than ten. CDR3: CSASPPGPKYEQYF. The DNA for the CDR3 is TGCAGTGCTAGTCCTCCGGGACCCAAATACGAGCAGTACTTC. V usage is TRBV20-1 and J usage is TRBJ2-7; D tentatively reads TRBD1 or TRBD2 (5 bases each). The CDR3 runs 14 residues. V gave up 3 bases and J gave up 4 bases, with 16 bases separating them. Germline assignment: CDR1 DFQATT and CDR2 SNEGSKA (reference sequence).

The chain employs TRBV7-6 and TRBJ2-6; a weak D match, TRBD1 (6 bases). Germline V gene sequence: CDR1 SGHVS, CDR2 FNYEAQ. Trimming removed 5 bases at V and 0 bases at J, with 11 bases between. This CDR3 region has 16 residues. DNA of the CDR3: TGTGCCAGCAGCCGGGACATAATCTCTGGGGCCAACGTCCTGACTTTC. Its protein product is CASSRDIISGANVLTF.

CDR3 bases: TGTGCCAGCATCCCTAGCGGGACAGATACGCAGTATTTT. Protein sequence: CASIPSGTDTQYF. This chain joins TRBV6-6 and TRBJ2-3, with TRBD2 identical over 8 bases. V shed 7 bases, J shed 3 bases, and the junction held 3 bases outside the gene matches. The CDR3 has 13 amino acids. CDR1 MNHNY and CDR2 SVGAGI come from the germline V gene (reference sequence).

This clonotype was seen a few times. This rearrangement joins TRBV21-1 to TRBJ2-7; the D call TRBD1 from the table was never checked on the DNA. TRBV21-1 is flagged as a pseudogene. The CDR3 has 19 residues. The CDR3 reads CASSTRGLGQGAPRNEQYF. The CDR3 DNA reads TGTGCCAGCAGCACTCGCGGACTAGGACAGGGGGCGCCCAGGAACGAGCAGTACTTC.

This clonotype was counted at least ten times. The chain is built from TRBV20-1 and TRBJ2-3; 14 positions agree with TRBD2. This CDR3 has 17 amino acids. The germline V gene encodes CDR1 DFQATT and CDR2 SNEGSKA (reference sequence). V was clipped by 2 bases and J by 1 base; unmatched bases: 5. CDR3 protein: CSARRPGLAGGTDTQYF. CDR3 nucleotide sequence: TGCAGTGCTAGACGCCCGGGACTAGCGGGGGGCACAGATACGCAGTATTTT.

This clonotype was detected only a few times. This chain connects TRBV10-3 to TRBJ2-2; 10 bases agree with TRBD2. The CDR3 is 13 residues long. V lost 11 bases to trimming and J lost 2 bases; unmatched junction nucleotides: 2. Germline CDR1 reads ENHRY; CDR2 reads SYGVKD. The CDR3 loop reads CAGLAVNTGELFF. CDR3 bases: TGTGCCGGACTAGCGGTTAACACCGGGGAGCTGTTTTTT.

V usage is TRBV27 and J usage is TRBJ2-3; 7 nucleotides line up with TRBD2. CDR1 is MNHEY, CDR2 SMNVEV, per germline (reference sequence). With 1 base clipped from V and 6 bases from J, the junction kept 10 bases outside the gene matches. This CDR3 is 16 amino acids long. CDR3 protein: CASSLFGGRVGDTQYF. CDR3 bases: TGTGCCAGCAGTTTATTTGGCGGGAGAGTCGGGGATACGCAGTATTTT.

Ten or more counts support this clonotype. The rearrangement uses TRBV29-1 and TRBJ2-7; no clear D. This CDR3 comprises 10 residues. V was cut by 4 bases and J by 5 bases, with 6 bases left in between. Per germline, CDR1 SQVTM and CDR2 ANQGSEA. CDR3 in DNA: TGCAGCGTTGTTAGGAACGAGCAGTACTTC. Its translation: CSVVRNEQYF.

This clonotype was picked up a small number of times. The chain combines TRBV20-1 with TRBJ2-7; 11 bases are shared with TRBD2. With 3 bases clipped from V and 3 bases from J, the junction kept 4 bases outside the gene matches. The CDR3 loop spans 14 amino acids. Germline V lookup: CDR1 DFQATT, CDR2 SNEGSKA (reference sequence). The CDR3 protein is CSARGLAALYEQYF. The CDR3 region has the DNA TGCAGTGCTAGGGGACTAGCGGCACTCTACGAGCAGTACTTC.

This clonotype was counted at least ten times. The chain uses TRBV28 and TRBJ2-1; D remains ambiguous. This CDR3 comprises 13 residues. Trimming took 6 bases from V and 2 from J, leaving 8 bases between them. Germline V gene data show CDR1 as MDHEN and CDR2 as SYDVKM. The CDR3 nucleotides are TGTGCCAGCAGGCAGGACCCCTACAATGAGCAGTTCTTC. It translates to CASRQDPYNEQFF.

The gene calls are TRBV4-3 and TRBJ2-3, with no clear D. Germline V gene lookup returns CDR1 LGHNA and CDR2 YSLEER. The germline V and J ends were trimmed by 0 bases and 2 bases, with 6 bases remaining between them. The CDR3 consists of 14 residues. CDR3 sequence (DNA): TGCGCCAGCAGCCAAGAAACATTCACAGATACGCAGTATTTT. Translating gives CASSQETFTDTQYF.

Details on this clonotype: Being one base from a much bigger clone, this may be a read error. The chain carries TRBV10-2 and TRBJ2-5, with TRBD1 matching 7 bases. Germline CDR1 WSHSY, CDR2 SAAADI. This CDR3 has 14 residues. The CDR3 region is CACSRGTGVETQYF. CDR3 DNA: TGCGCCTGCAGTAGAGGTACAGGGGTAGAGACCCAGTACTTC.

This rearrangement joins TRBV12-3 or TRBV12-4 to TRBJ2-5; 9 positions match TRBD2. Trimming removed 7 bases from V and 0 bases from J; junction bases left unmatched: 9. This CDR3 region has 16 residues. The CDR3 nucleotides are TGTGCCAGCACTCCAGGACCTAGCGGGAACCAAGAGACCCAGTACTTC. This gives the protein CASTPGPSGNQETQYF.

This chain links TRBV10-3 with TRBJ2-1, with 7 bases aligning to TRBD2. The CDR3 length is 15 residues. The germline gives CDR1 ENHRY, CDR2 SYGVKD. Trimming at V came to 6 bases and at J to 6 bases, leaving 11 bases not matched to a gene. The CDR3 protein is CAISAGPTGGNEQFF. In DNA, the CDR3 is TGTGCCATCAGCGCCGGGCCGACGGGGGGCAATGAGCAGTTCTTC.

The sample holds many counts of this clonotype. The chain joins TRBV29-1 to TRBJ2-5; weak D call: TRBD2 (5 bases). This CDR3 comprises 14 residues. CDR1 and CDR2 from the germline V gene are SQVTM and ANQGSEA. Trimming cost V 0 bases and J 5 bases, with 13 bases left between them. The CDR3 loop is CSVEDPVSGETQYF. The CDR3 coding sequence is TGCAGCGTTGAAGATCCTGTGTCGGGGGAGACCCAGTACTTC.

The genes are TRBV20-1 and TRBJ1-1; D unclear. The V end was cut by 4 bases, the J end by 5 bases, with 14 bases between. Germline assignment: CDR1 DFQATT and CDR2 SNEGSKA (reference sequence). This CDR3 has 13 residues. The CDR3 region is CSAIDGSGTEAFF. CDR3 coding DNA: TGCAGTGCTATCGACGGCTCGGGGACTGAAGCTTTCTTT.

This clonotype showed up just a few times. The chain carries TRBV29-1 and TRBJ2-3; 11 bases line up with TRBD2. The CDR3 is 17 amino acids. Germline V gene sequence: CDR1 SQVTM, CDR2 ANQGSEA. The ends lost 1 base at V and 4 bases at J; junction bases unmatched: 10. CDR3 amino acids: CSVEGLAGGPGSDTQYF. The CDR3 coding sequence is TGCAGCGTTGAAGGGTTAGCGGGAGGGCCGGGGTCAGATACGCAGTATTTT.

The table lists this clonotype with many counts. This chain uses TRBV12-3 or TRBV12-4 with TRBJ1-1; D gene uncertain. The CDR3 is made up of 14 amino acids. Trimming took off 3 bases at V and 4 bases at J, with 12 bases between the two ends. The CDR3 sequence: CASSLRRGSTEAFF. CDR3 sequence (DNA): TGTGCCAGCAGTTTGCGGCGGGGATCCACTGAAGCTTTCTTT.

The chain has TRBV5-1 and TRBJ2-3; D may be TRBD1 (5 bases). The CDR3 extends over 17 amino acids. Germline V gives CDR1 SGHRS, CDR2 YFSETQ. V shed 0 bases and J shed 0 bases, with 14 bases lying between them. Here the CDR3 DNA reads TGCGCCAGCAGCTTGGGGCCTAGGGGCGGAAGCACAGATACGCAGTATTTT. This codes for CASSLGPRGGSTDTQYF.

The chain joins TRBV2 to TRBJ2-1; unclear D gene. CDR3 length: 12 amino acids. Looked up from germline, CDR1 is SNHLY and CDR2 is FYNNEI. Trimming cost V 7 bases and J 6 bases, with 10 bases left between them. CDR3 residues: CASMGFGNEQFF. Written as DNA, the CDR3 is TGTGCCAGCATGGGGTTTGGCAATGAGCAGTTCTTC.